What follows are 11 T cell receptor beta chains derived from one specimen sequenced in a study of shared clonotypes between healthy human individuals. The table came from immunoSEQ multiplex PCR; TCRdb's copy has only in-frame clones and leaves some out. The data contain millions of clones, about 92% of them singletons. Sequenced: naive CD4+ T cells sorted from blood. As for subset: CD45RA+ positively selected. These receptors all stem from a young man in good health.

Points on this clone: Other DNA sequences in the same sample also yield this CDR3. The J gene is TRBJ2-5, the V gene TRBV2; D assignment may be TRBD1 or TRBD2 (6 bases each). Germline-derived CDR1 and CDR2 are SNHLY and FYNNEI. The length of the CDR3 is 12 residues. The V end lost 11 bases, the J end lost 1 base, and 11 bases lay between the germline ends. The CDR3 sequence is CASGAVQETQYF. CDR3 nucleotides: TGTGCCTCGGGGGCAGTCCAAGAGACCCAGTACTTC.

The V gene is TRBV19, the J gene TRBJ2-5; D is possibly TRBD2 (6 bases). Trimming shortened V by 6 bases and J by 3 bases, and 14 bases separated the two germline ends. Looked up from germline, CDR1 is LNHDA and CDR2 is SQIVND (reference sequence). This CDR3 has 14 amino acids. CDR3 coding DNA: TGTGCCAGTAGACGGGTTCGGGGGAAAGAGACCCAGTACTTC. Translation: CASRRVRGKETQYF.

The CDR3 region is CASSPSGQGVQETQYF. CDR3 DNA sequence: TGTGCCAGCAGCCCCTCGGGTCAGGGGGTCCAAGAGACCCAGTACTTC. The chain links TRBV7-9 to TRBJ2-5; 7 nucleotides agree with TRBD1. Germline V gives CDR1 SEHNR, CDR2 FQNEAQ (reference sequence). V gave up 5 bases and J gave up 1 base; unmatched junction bases: 10. This CDR3 contains 16 residues.

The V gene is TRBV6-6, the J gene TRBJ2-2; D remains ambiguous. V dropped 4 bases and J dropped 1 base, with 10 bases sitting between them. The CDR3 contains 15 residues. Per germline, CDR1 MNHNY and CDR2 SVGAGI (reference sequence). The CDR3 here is CASSLRTLNTGELFF. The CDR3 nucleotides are TGTGCCAGCAGTTTGAGGACCTTGAACACCGGGGAGCTGTTTTTT.

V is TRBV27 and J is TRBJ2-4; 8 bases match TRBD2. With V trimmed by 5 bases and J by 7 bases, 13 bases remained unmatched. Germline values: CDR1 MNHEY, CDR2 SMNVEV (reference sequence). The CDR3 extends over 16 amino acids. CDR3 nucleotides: TGTGCCAGCAGTCTAACGTTCGGGGGGGCGGGTAACATTCAGTACTTC. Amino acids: CASSLTFGGAGNIQYF.

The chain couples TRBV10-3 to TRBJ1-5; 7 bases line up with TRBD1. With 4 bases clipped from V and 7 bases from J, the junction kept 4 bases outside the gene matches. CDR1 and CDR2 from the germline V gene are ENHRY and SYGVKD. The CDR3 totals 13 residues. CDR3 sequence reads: CAISGDRVQPQHF. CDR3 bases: TGTGCCATCAGTGGTGACAGGGTCCAGCCCCAGCATTTT.

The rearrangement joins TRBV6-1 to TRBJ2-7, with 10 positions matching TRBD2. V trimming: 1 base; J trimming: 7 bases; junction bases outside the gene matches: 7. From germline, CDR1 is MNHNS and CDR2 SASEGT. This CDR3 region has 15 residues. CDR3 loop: CASSEGREREGEQYF. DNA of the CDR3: TGTGCCAGCAGTGAAGGGCGGGAGCGGGAGGGGGAGCAGTACTTC.

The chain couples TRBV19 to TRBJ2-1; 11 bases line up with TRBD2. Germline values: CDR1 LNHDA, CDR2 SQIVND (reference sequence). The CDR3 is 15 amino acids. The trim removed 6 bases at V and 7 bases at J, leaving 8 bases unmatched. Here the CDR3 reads CASSRGLADPNEQFF. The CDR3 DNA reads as TGTGCCAGTAGCCGGGGACTAGCGGACCCTAATGAGCAGTTCTTC.

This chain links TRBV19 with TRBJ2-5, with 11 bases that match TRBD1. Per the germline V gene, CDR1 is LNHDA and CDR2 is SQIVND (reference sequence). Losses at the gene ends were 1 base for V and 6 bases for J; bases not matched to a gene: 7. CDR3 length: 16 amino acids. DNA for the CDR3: TGTGCCAGTAGTATAGCCGGGACAGGGGGTCTGAAGACCCAGTACTTC. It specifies CASSIAGTGGLKTQYF. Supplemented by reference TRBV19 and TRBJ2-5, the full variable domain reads DGGITQSPKYLFRKEGQNVTLSCEQNLNHDAMYWYRQDPGQGLRLIYYSQIVNDFQKGDIAEGYSVSREKKESFPLTVTSAQKNPTAFYLCASSIAGTGGLKTQYFGPGTRLLVL.

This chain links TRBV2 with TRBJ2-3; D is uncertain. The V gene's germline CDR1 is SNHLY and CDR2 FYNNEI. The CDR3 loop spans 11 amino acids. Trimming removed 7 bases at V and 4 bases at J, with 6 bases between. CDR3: CASTDSDTQYF. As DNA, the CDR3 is TGTGCCAGCACGGATTCAGATACGCAGTATTTT.

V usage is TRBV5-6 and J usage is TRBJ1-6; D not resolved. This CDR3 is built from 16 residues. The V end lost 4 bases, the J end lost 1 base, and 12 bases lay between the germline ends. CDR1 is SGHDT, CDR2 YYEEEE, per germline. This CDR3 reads CASSPERASYNSPLHF. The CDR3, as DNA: TGTGCCAGCAGCCCGGAAAGGGCTTCCTATAATTCACCCCTCCACTTT.